Included here is one T cell receptor beta chain sequence, with context. Its cognate antigen is unknown. The record originates from a study of yellow fever vaccine responses in identical twins. Study-wide points: Reportedly, twins showed a vaccine T cell response that looked partly convergent and partly personalized.

TCRdb re-analysed the RT-PCR reads in MiXCR, keeping a single row per CDR3 protein. Of roughly 6,900 distinct CDR3 sequences in the sample, about four fifths were seen once. Losses at the gene ends were 2 bases for V and 6 bases for J; bases not matched to a gene: 4. The CDR3 length is 15 residues. CDR1 is LNHDA and CDR2 is SQIVND in the germline V gene (reference sequence). The starting material was T cells from blood (PBMCs), unsorted or a sorted subset (not recorded which), obtained before or after yellow fever vaccination (not recorded which). The TCR originated in a woman between 18 and 29 years old who received the yellow fever vaccine. The gene calls are TRBV19 and TRBJ2-1, with 10 bases that match TRBD2. The CDR3 DNA sequence: TGTGCCAGTAGTATAACAGCGGGAGGGCTCAATGAGCAGTTCTTC. It yields the protein CASSITAGGLNEQFF.